The 11 T cell receptor beta chains below all came from one sample that was sequenced in a study of shared clonotypes between healthy human individuals. The data were produced by immunoSEQ multiplex PCR, yet TCRdb's version contains in-frame clones alone and is incomplete. This table holds over a million clones, 95% to 99% found once. The material sequenced was naive CD4+ T cells sorted from blood. The subset is: CD45RA+ positively selected. These receptor sequences come from a man aged 30-40 years in good health.

This chain links TRBV6-1 with TRBJ1-2, with unresolved D. V was shortened by 1 base and J by 4 bases, with 16 bases between the two germline ends. The CDR3 contains 16 residues. The germline V gene encodes CDR1 MNHNS and CDR2 SASEGT. CDR3 sequence (DNA): TGTGCCAGCAGTGAAGAAGGTATTCCGAAACTCTATGGCTACACCTTC. Protein sequence: CASSEEGIPKLYGYTF.

Of note for this clone: Other DNA sequences within the sample encode an identical CDR3. The rearrangement links TRBV27 to TRBJ2-7; no firm D call. The CDR3 loop spans 13 amino acids. The V gene lost 3 bases and the J gene lost 2 bases, with 8 bases spanning the gap. Germline assignment: CDR1 MNHEY and CDR2 SMNVEV (reference sequence). The CDR3 sequence is CASSFGPPYEQYF. The CDR3 DNA reads as TGTGCCAGCAGTTTCGGACCCCCCTACGAGCAGTACTTC.

CDR3 loop: CASSQIGGEGTQYF. CDR3 nucleotides: TGTGCCAGCAGCCAGATAGGGGGCGAGGGGACCCAGTACTTC. The chain recombines TRBV14 with TRBJ2-5; TRBD1 aligns across 7 bases. With 3 bases clipped from V and 7 bases from J, the junction kept 8 bases outside the gene matches. The CDR3 covers 14 residues. The V gene's germline CDR1 is SGHDN and CDR2 FVKESK.

The chain links TRBV19 to TRBJ2-3, with a tentative D call TRBD1 (6 bases). V lost 9 bases and J lost 2, with 15 bases in between. Germline V gives CDR1 LNHDA, CDR2 SQIVND (reference sequence). The CDR3 is 14 residues long. CDR3 nucleotides: TGTGCCAGCTGCCGGGACATCTACACAGATACGCAGTATTTT. Protein product: CASCRDIYTDTQYF.

V usage is TRBV2 and J usage is TRBJ2-1; D ambiguous. V lost 7 bases, J lost 7 bases, and 17 bases lay in between. The CDR3 loop spans 14 amino acids. Per the germline V gene, CDR1 is SNHLY and CDR2 is FYNNEI. Here the CDR3 reads CASKDRTTQNEQFF. As DNA, the CDR3 is TGTGCCAGCAAAGATAGGACGACCCAAAATGAGCAGTTCTTC.

The genes are TRBV28 and TRBJ1-5; possible D gene TRBD1, 5 bases. Trimming removed 7 bases from V and 5 bases from J, with 12 bases in between. Germline loops: CDR1 MDHEN, CDR2 SYDVKM. The CDR3 loop spans 13 amino acids. CDR3 sequence reads: CASNAGSHQPQHF. The CDR3 region has the DNA TGTGCCAGCAACGCAGGGAGCCATCAGCCCCAGCATTTT.

The chain recombines TRBV6-1 with TRBJ2-7, with D perhaps TRBD2 (6 bases). V was pared by 6 bases and J by 0 bases, with 6 bases between. CDR3 size: 12 residues. CDR1 and CDR2 from the germline V gene are MNHNS and SASEGT. The CDR3 reads CASRGGSYEQYF. The CDR3 DNA sequence: TGTGCCAGCAGGGGGGGCTCCTACGAGCAGTACTTC.

The CDR3 is CASGGRGRGADTQYF. CDR3 sequence (DNA): TGCGCCAGCGGTGGTAGGGGACGGGGAGCAGATACGCAGTATTTT. The chain couples TRBV5-1 to TRBJ2-3; TRBD1 or TRBD2 may be the D gene (5 bases each). Trimming pared 7 bases from V and 4 bases from J, leaving 19 bases between. The CDR3 is made up of 15 amino acids. Germline CDR1 reads SGHRS; CDR2 reads YFSETQ.

This clone appeared a single time. V usage is TRBV6-1 and J usage is TRBJ1-2; maybe TRBD1 (5 bases). The CDR3 totals 13 residues. Trimming removed 5 bases from V and 3 bases from J, with 10 bases in between. Germline V gene sequence: CDR1 MNHNS, CDR2 SASEGT. The CDR3 DNA is TGTGCCAGCAGTTTTGCGGGGGACTATGGCTACACCTTC. This sequence encodes CASSFAGDYGYTF.

The chain recombines TRBV18 with TRBJ2-4; unclear D gene. The CDR3 runs 14 residues. Looked up from germline, CDR1 is KGHSH and CDR2 is LQKENI. The V and J ends lost 3 bases and 7 bases respectively, with 13 bases between them. As DNA, the CDR3 is TGTGCCAGCTCACCCCCGGAGCCAGTGAACATTCAGTACTTC. It is translated as CASSPPEPVNIQYF.

In this sample, this clone turned up once. The chain employs TRBV9 and TRBJ2-5; D is unresolved. V shed 4 bases and J shed 5 bases, with 12 bases lying between them. CDR1 and CDR2 (germline): SGDLS, YYNGEE. This CDR3 contains 13 residues. The CDR3 is CASSPNLGETQYF. The DNA of the CDR3 is TGTGCCAGCAGCCCCAACTTGGGGGAGACCCAGTACTTC.